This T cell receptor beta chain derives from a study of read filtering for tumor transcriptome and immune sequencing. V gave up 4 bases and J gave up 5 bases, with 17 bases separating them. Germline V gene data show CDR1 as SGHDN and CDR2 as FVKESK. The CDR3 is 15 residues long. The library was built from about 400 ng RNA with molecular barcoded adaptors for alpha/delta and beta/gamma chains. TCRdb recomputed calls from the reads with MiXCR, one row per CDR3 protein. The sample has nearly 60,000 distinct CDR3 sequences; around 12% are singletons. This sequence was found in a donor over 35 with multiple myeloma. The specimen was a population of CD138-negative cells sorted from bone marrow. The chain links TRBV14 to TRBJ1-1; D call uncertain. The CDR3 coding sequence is TGTGCCAGCAGCCCCTCCGCCCTCGTCCGAACTGAAGCTTTCTTT. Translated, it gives CASSPSALVRTEAFF. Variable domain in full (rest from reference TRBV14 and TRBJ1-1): EAGVTQFPSHSVIEKGQTVTLRCDPISGHDNLYWYRRVMGKEIKFLLHFVKESKQDESGMPNNRFLAERTGGTYSTLKVQPAELEDSGVYFCASSPSALVRTEAFFGQGTRLTVV.